This T cell receptor (beta chain) was observed in a study of blood T cell repertoires in COVID-19. Turning to the study itself: Samples came from the United States, Italy and Spain, spanning acute and convalescent COVID-19. PBMCs, B-cell-depleted T cells, or T cells provided the cDNA or gDNA that made up the material.

In the source study's methods: Estimation of nucleated cell counts relied on the amplification of reference gene primers. The assay was immunoSEQ multiplex PCR, and TCRdb's table has in-frame clones only and misses some. Clonal size and the V and J genes are those of that table, whereas D and trimming came from the DNA. The data hold around 230,000 clones, with around nine tenths observed a single time. Those enrolled, adults aged about 18 to 89 years, came from roughly 22 US areas. The CDR3 runs 17 residues. V was clipped by 2 bases and J by 3 bases; unmatched bases: 9. Germline values: CDR1 KGHSH, CDR2 LQKENI.

Sequencing input: PBMCs or T cells enriched from blood (not recorded which). This chain links TRBV18 with TRBJ2-1; 8 bases fit TRBD1. This clonotype originated in a woman under 40 with acute COVID-19. CDR3 sequence reads: CASSPGRAGGFYNEQFF. The CDR3 nucleotides read TGTGCCAGCTCACCAGGTAGGGCAGGGGGCTTCTACAATGAGCAGTTCTTC. The full variable domain, its missing parts supplied by reference TRBV18 and TRBJ2-1, is NAGVMQNPRHLVRRRGQEARLRCSPMKGHSHVYWYRQLPEEGLKFMVYLQKENIIDESGMPKERFSAEFPKEGPSILRIQQVVRGDSAAYFCASSPGRAGGFYNEQFFGPGTRLTVL.